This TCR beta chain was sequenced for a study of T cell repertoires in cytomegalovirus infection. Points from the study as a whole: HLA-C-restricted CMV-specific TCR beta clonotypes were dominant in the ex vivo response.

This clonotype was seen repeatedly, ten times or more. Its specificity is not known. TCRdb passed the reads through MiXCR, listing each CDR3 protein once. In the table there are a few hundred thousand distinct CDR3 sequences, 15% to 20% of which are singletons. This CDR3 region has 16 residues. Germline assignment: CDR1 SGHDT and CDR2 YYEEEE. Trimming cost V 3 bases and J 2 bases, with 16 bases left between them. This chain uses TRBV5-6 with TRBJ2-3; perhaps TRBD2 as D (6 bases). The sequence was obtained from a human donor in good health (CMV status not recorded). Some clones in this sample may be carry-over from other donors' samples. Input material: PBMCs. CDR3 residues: CASSSGSSGFTDTQYF. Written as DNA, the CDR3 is TGTGCCAGCAGCTCGGGTAGTAGCGGCTTCACAGATACGCAGTATTTT.